This T cell receptor (beta chain) derives from a study of control samples from healthy donors and cancer patients. CDR1 and CDR2 (germline): SGHRS, YFSETQ. The ends were cut back, 7 bases at V and 0 bases at J, with 3 bases in the middle. The CDR3 has 11 amino acids. Assay used: immunoSEQ multiplex PCR; TCRdb lists only in-frame clones, some missing. The repertoire holds just over 150,000 clones, with 70% to 90% as singletons. The rearrangement links TRBV5-1 to TRBJ2-3; no definite D call. The specimen was blood. The origin of this receptor is a young man in good health. The CDR3 sequence: CASGSTDTQYF. The DNA for the CDR3 is TGCGCCAGCGGCAGCACAGATACGCAGTATTTT.